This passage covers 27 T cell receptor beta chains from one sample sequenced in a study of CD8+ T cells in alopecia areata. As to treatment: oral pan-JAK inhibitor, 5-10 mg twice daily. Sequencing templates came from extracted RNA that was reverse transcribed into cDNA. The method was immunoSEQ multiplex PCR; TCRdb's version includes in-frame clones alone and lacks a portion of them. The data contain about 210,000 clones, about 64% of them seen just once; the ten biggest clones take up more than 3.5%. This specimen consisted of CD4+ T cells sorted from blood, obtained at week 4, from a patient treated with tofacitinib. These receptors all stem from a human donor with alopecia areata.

The CDR3 DNA reads as TGTGCCATCAGTGGAACGATTAGCGGGGGGGGAAGGTCCTACAATGAGCAGTTCTTC. It is translated as CAISGTISGGGRSYNEQFF. The chain combines TRBV10-3 with TRBJ2-1, with TRBD2 identical over 11 bases. J was trimmed by 1 base and V by 4 bases; bases with no gene match: 12. This CDR3 has 19 amino acids. CDR1 is ENHRY and CDR2 is SYGVKD in the germline V gene.

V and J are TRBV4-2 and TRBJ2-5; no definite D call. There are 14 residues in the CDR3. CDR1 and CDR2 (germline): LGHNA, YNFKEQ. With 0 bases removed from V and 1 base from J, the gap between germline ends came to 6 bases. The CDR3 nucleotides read TGTGCCAGCAGCCAAGATCTCCTCCAAGAGACCCAGTACTTC. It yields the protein CASSQDLLQETQYF.

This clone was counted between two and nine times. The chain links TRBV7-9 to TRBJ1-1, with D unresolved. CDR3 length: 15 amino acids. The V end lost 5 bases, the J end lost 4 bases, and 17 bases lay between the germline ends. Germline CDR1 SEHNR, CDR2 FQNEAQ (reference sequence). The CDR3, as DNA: TGTGCCAGCAGCCAGTTCGGAGGCTTCATCACTGAAGCTTTCTTT. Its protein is CASSQFGGFITEAFF.

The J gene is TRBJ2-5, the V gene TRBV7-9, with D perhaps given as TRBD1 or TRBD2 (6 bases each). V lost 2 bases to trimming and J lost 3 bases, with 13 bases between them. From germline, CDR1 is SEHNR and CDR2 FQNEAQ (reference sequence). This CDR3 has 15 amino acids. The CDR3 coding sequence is TGTGCCAGCAGCTTATTGGGGGGCCACGAAGAGACCCAGTACTTC. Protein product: CASSLLGGHEETQYF.

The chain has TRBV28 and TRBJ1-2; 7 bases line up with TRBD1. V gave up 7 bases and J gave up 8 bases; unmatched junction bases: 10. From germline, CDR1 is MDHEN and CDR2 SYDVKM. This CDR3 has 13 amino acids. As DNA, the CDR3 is TGTGCCAGCACGATCCCAAACAGGGGAGGCTACACCTTC. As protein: CASTIPNRGGYTF.

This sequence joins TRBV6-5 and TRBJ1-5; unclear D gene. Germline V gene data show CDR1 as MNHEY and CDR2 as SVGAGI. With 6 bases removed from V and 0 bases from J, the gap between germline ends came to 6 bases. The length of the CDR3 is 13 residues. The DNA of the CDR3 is TGTGCCAGCAGGCCCCATAGCAATCAGCCCCAGCATTTT. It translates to CASRPHSNQPQHF.

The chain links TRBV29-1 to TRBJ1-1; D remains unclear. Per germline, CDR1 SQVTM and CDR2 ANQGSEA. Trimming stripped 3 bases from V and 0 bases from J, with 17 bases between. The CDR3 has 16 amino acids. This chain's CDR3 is CSVEKRLYSMNTEAFF. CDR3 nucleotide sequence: TGCAGCGTTGAGAAGAGGCTCTATTCGATGAACACTGAAGCTTTCTTT. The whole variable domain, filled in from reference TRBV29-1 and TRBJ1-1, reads SAVISQKPSRDICQRGTSLTIQCQVDSQVTMMFWYRQQPGQSLTLIATANQGSEATYESGFVIDKFPISRPNLTFSTLTVSNMSPEDSSIYLCSVEKRLYSMNTEAFFGQGTRLTVV.

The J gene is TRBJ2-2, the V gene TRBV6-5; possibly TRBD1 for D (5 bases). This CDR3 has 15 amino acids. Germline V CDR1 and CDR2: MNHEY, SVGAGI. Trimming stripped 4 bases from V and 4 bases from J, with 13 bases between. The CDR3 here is CASSFKGRGTGELFF. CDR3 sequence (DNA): TGTGCCAGCAGTTTCAAGGGGCGAGGCACCGGGGAGCTGTTTTTT.

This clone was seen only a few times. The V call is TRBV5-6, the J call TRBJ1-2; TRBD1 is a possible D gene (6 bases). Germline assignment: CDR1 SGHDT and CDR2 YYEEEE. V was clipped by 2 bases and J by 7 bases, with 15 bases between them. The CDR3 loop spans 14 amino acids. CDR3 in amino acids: CASSLQGYQRGYTF. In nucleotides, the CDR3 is TGTGCCAGCAGCTTACAGGGATATCAGCGTGGCTACACCTTC.

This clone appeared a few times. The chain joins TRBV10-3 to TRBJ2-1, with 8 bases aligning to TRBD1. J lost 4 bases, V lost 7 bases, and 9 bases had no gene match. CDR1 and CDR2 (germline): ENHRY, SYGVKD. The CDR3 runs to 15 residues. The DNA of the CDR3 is TGTGCCATCACCCCGGACAGGGATGTGTACAATGAGCAGTTCTTC. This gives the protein CAITPDRDVYNEQFF.

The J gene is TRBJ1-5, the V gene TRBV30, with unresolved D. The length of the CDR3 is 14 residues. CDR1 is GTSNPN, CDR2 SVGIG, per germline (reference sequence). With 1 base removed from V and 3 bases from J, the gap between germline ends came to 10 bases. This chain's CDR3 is CAWSGGNPNQPQHF. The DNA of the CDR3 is TGTGCCTGGAGTGGAGGGAATCCCAATCAGCCCCAGCATTTT.

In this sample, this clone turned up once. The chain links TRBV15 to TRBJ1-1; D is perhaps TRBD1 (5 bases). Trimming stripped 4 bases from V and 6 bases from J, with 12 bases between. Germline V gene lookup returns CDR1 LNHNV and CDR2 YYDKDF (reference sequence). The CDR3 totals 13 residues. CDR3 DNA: TGTGCCACCAGCACAACACCGGGGGCTGAAGCTTTCTTT. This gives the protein CATSTTPGAEAFF. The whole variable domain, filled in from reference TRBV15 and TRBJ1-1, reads DAMVIQNPRYQVTQFGKPVTLSCSQTLNHNVMYWYQQKSSQAPKLLFHYYDKDFNNEADTPDNFQSRRPNTSFCFLDIRSPGLGDTAMYLCATSTTPGAEAFFGQGTRLTVV.

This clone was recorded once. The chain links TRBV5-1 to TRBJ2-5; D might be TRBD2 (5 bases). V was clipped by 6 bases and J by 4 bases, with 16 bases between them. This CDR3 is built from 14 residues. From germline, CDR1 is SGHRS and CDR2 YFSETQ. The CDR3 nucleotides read TGCGCCAGCAACCTACGGGATCGGGGAGAGACCCAGTACTTC. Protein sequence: CASNLRDRGETQYF.

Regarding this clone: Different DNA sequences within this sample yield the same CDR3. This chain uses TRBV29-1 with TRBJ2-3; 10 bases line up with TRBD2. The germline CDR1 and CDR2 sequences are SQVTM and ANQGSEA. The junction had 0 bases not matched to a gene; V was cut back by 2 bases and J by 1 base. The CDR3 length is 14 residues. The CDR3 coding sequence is TGCAGCGTTGAAACTAGCGGGGGCACAGATACGCAGTATTTT. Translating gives CSVETSGGTDTQYF.

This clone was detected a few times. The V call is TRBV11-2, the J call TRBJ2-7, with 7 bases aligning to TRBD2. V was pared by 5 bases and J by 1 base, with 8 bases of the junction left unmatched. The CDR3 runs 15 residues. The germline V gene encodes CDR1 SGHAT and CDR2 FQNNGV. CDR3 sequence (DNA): TGTGCCAGCAGCCCTAGGGGAGGGATGTCCTACGAGCAGTACTTC. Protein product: CASSPRGGMSYEQYF. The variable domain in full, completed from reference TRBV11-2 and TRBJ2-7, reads EAGVAQSPRYKIIEKRQSVAFWCNPISGHATLYWYQQILGQGPKLLIQFQNNGVVDDSQLPKDRFSAERLKGVDSTLKIQPAKLEDSAVYLCASSPRGGMSYEQYFGPGTRLTVT.

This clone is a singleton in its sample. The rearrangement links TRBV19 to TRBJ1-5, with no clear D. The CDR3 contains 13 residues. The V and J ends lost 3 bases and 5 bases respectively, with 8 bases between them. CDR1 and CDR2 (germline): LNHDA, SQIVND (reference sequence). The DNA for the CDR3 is TGTGCCAGTAGTATTTTACGGGATCAGCCCCAGCATTTT. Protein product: CASSILRDQPQHF.

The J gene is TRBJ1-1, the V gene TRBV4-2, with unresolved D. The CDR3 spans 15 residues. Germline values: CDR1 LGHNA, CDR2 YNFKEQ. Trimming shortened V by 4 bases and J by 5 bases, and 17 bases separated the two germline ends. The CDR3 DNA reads TGTGCCAGCAGCCTTATCGCGACGGGTAGTACTGAAGCTTTCTTT. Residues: CASSLIATGSTEAFF.

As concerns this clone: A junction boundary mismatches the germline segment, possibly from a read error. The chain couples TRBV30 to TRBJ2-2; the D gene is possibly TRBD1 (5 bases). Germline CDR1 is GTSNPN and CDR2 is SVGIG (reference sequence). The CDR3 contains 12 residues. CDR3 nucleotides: TGTGCGTGGACAATTAACACCGGGGAGCTGTTTTTT. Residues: CAWTINTGELFF.

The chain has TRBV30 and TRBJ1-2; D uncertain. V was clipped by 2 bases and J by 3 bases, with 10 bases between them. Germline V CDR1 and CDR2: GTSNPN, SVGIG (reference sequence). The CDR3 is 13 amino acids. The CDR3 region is CAWSRTTHYGYTF. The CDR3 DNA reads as TGTGCCTGGAGTCGCACGACACACTATGGCTACACCTTC.

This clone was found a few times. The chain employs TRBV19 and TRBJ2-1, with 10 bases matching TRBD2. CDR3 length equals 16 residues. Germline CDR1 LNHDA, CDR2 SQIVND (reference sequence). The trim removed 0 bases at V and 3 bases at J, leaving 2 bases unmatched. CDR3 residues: CASSIEVAGGYNEQFF. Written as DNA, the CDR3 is TGTGCCAGTAGTATAGAGGTAGCGGGGGGCTACAATGAGCAGTTCTTC. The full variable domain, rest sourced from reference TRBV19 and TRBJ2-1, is DGGITQSPKYLFRKEGQNVTLSCEQNLNHDAMYWYRQDPGQGLRLIYYSQIVNDFQKGDIAEGYSVSREKKESFPLTVTSAQKNPTAFYLCASSIEVAGGYNEQFFGPGTRLTVL.

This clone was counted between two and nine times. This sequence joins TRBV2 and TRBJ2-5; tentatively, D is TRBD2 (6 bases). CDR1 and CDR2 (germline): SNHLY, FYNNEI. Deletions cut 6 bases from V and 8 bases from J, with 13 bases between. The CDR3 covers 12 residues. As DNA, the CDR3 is TGTGCCAGCAGCCAAAGGCGGGGCACCCAGTACTTC. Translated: CASSQRRGTQYF.

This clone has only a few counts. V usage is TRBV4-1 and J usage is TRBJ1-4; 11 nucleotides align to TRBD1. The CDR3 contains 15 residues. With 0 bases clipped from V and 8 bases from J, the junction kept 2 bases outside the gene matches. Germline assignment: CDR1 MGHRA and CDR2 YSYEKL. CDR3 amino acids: CASSQDGTGGEKLFF. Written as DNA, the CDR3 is TGCGCCAGCAGCCAAGATGGGACAGGGGGGGAAAAACTGTTTTTT.

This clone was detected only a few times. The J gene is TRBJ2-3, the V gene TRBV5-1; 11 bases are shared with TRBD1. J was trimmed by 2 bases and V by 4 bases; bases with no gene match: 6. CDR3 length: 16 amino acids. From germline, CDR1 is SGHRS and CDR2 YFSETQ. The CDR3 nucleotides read TGCGCCAGCAGCCCACAGGGACAGGGGGTCACAGATACGCAGTATTTT. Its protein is CASSPQGQGVTDTQYF.

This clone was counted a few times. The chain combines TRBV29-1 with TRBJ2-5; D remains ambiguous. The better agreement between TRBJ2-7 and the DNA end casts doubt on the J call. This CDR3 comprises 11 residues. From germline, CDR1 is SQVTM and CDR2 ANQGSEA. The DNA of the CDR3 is TGCAGCGCCCGGATCTTTGGCGAGCAGTACTTC. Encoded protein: CSARIFGEQYF.

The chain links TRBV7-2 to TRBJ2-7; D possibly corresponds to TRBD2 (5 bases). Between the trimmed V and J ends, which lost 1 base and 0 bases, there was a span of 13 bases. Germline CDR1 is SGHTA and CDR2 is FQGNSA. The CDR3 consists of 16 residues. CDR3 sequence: CASSLVPVRGSYEQYF. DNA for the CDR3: TGTGCCAGCAGCTTAGTGCCTGTTCGGGGCTCCTACGAGCAGTACTTC.

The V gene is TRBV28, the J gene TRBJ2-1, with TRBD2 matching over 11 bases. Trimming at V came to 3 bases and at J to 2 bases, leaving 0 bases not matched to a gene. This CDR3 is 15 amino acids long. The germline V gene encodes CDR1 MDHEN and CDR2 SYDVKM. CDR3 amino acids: CASSFSGGAYNEQFF. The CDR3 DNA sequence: TGTGCCAGCAGTTTTAGCGGGGGGGCCTACAATGAGCAGTTCTTC.

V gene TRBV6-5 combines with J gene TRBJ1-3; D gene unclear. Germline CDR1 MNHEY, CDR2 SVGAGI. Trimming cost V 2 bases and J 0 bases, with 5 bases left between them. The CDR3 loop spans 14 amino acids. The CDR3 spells CASSYGFSGNTIYF. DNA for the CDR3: TGTGCCAGCAGTTACGGATTCTCTGGAAACACCATATATTTT.